The 32 T cell receptor beta chains below all came from one sample that was sequenced in a study of regulatory T cells in long-lasting Graves disease (dated by TCRdb to the early 2020s). The time point label, read with the paper, signifies: persistent/refractory GD, antithyroid drugs over 5 years with positive TRAb. For both TCR sequencing and RNA sequencing, RNA was extracted from PBMCs in TRIzol. To prepare the library, multiplex PCR was applied. The data were produced on an Illumina HiSeq 4000. To build TCR beta libraries, CDR3 regions were amplified by Arm-PCR using iRepertoire HTBI primers. TCRdb trimmed the raw reads at Q25, called clones with MiXCR and kept productive beta chains. Entries are consolidated by CDR3 protein sequence, retaining the most common genes and DNA. The sample contains around 400,000 distinct CDR3 sequences, 21% of them found a single time. Approximately 15% of the sample belongs to the ten largest clones.

The sample consisted of peripheral blood mononuclear cells (PBMCs), taken when the disease was refractory, from a patient treated with antithyroid drugs. The receptor set was obtained from a female donor with Graves disease.

This clonotype was seen a few times. The gene calls are TRBV20-1 and TRBJ2-7; a weak D match, TRBD2 (6 bases). Trimming removed 3 bases at V and 3 bases at J, with 18 bases between. This CDR3 is built from 15 residues. CDR1 is DFQATT, CDR2 SNEGSKA, per germline (reference sequence). CDR3: CSASETDSGYYEQYF. For the CDR3, the DNA is TGCAGTGCTAGTGAGACCGATAGCGGTTACTACGAGCAGTACTTC.

This clonotype was observed at least ten times. This sequence joins TRBV12-3 or TRBV12-4 and TRBJ1-6; no clear D. Trimming removed 2 bases from V and 4 bases from J, with 3 bases in between. The CDR3 contains 13 residues. The CDR3 DNA reads TGTGCCAGCAGTTTACATTATAATTCACCCCTCCACTTT. Translating gives CASSLHYNSPLHF.

This clonotype was counted ten times or more. The gene calls are TRBV6-1 and TRBJ1-6; 10 nucleotides agree with TRBD1. Unmatched junction bases numbered 17, after V lost 6 bases and J lost 9 bases. Germline lookup yields CDR1 MNHNS and CDR2 SASEGT. This CDR3 contains 18 residues. CDR3 nucleotides: TGTGCCAGCAGGGCCGGAGACAGGGGGCTTGGGGTTGGTTCACCCCTCCACTTT. Translation gives CASRAGDRGLGVGSPLHF.

This clonotype was counted many times. The V and J genes are TRBV2 and TRBJ2-5; D may be TRBD1 (6 bases). The germline V and J ends were trimmed by 11 bases and 5 bases, with 12 bases remaining between them. Germline CDR1 is SNHLY and CDR2 is FYNNEI. CDR3 size: 11 residues. The CDR3 sequence: CASKGEETQYF. For the CDR3, the DNA is TGTGCCTCCAAGGGGGAGGAGACCCAGTACTTC.

This clonotype was observed a single time. CDR3 residues: CASSLTGTGGIDEQFF. The CDR3 DNA reads TGTGCCAGCAGCCTGACCGGGACAGGGGGTATAGATGAGCAGTTCTTC. This chain links TRBV5-6 with TRBJ2-1; 11 positions agree with TRBD1. The CDR3 totals 16 residues. Germline V gene data show CDR1 as SGHDT and CDR2 as YYEEEE. Germline trimming cut 4 bases from V and 8 bases from J; bases unmatched to any gene: 11.

This clonotype was seen repeatedly, ten times or more. The rearrangement links TRBV2 to TRBJ1-5; D is perhaps TRBD1 (6 bases). Germline V gene data show CDR1 as SNHLY and CDR2 as FYNNEI. Trimming removed 3 bases at V and 4 bases at J, with 7 bases between. The CDR3 extends over 13 amino acids. The CDR3 coding sequence is TGTGCCAGCAGTGATACAGGGAATCAGCCCCAGCATTTT. Protein product: CASSDTGNQPQHF.

In this sample, this clonotype turned up many times. This sequence joins TRBV30 and TRBJ1-6; D unclear. The V gene's germline CDR1 is GTSNPN and CDR2 SVGIG (reference sequence). The CDR3 is 14 amino acids. The V gene lost 0 bases and the J gene lost 6 bases, with 9 bases spanning the gap. This CDR3 is CAWSVGQLNSPLHF. CDR3 nucleotide sequence: TGTGCCTGGAGTGTCGGGCAGCTTAATTCACCCCTCCACTTT.

J is TRBJ2-1 and V is TRBV7-2; 10 nucleotides agree with TRBD2. With 3 bases clipped from V and 7 bases from J, the junction kept 6 bases outside the gene matches. The germline gives CDR1 SGHTA, CDR2 FQGNSA. This CDR3 region has 15 residues. Here the CDR3 DNA reads TGTGCCAGCAGCTTCCTGGCTAGCGGGAGTAATGAGCAGTTCTTC. It specifies CASSFLASGSNEQFF.

This clonotype was counted ten times or more. The rearrangement uses TRBV11-2 and TRBJ2-7; D might be TRBD1 or TRBD2, each matching 5 bases. V lost 6 bases, J lost 5 bases, and 11 bases lay in between. The CDR3 spans 12 residues. Per the germline V gene, CDR1 is SGHAT and CDR2 is FQNNGV. The CDR3 spells CASSFEGNEQYF. The CDR3 nucleotides are TGTGCCAGCAGTTTCGAGGGGAACGAGCAGTACTTC. Combining the CDR3 with reference TRBV11-2 and TRBJ2-7 gives the whole variable domain EAGVAQSPRYKIIEKRQSVAFWCNPISGHATLYWYQQILGQGPKLLIQFQNNGVVDDSQLPKDRFSAERLKGVDSTLKIQPAKLEDSAVYLCASSFEGNEQYFGPGTRLTVT.

The chain is built from TRBV6-1 and TRBJ2-3; D unclear. Trimming removed 0 bases at V and 3 bases at J, with 16 bases between. Per the germline V gene, CDR1 is MNHNS and CDR2 is SASEGT. There are 17 residues in the CDR3. This chain's CDR3 is CASSEAPVSSGTDTQYF. The CDR3 DNA reads TGTGCCAGCAGTGAAGCCCCGGTCTCCTCGGGTACAGATACGCAGTATTTT.

A few counts support this clonotype. The rearrangement uses TRBV5-1 and TRBJ2-2; the D gene is possibly TRBD1 (6 bases). Trimming left V 4 bases short and J 1 base short, with 14 bases between. Germline V lookup: CDR1 SGHRS, CDR2 YFSETQ. The CDR3 is 16 amino acids. The CDR3, as DNA: TGCGCCAGCAGCCCCACCAAACAGGGGAACACCGGGGAGCTGTTTTTT. Residues: CASSPTKQGNTGELFF.

This clonotype was seen repeatedly, ten times or more. The chain combines TRBV29-1 with TRBJ1-4; TRBD1 matches 7 bases. The V segment lost 2 bases and the J segment 14 bases; nucleotides outside the gene matches: 5. The CDR3 covers 11 residues. Germline V gene lookup returns CDR1 SQVTM and CDR2 ANQGSEA. The CDR3 loop is CSVEQGEILFF. In DNA form, the CDR3 reads TGCAGCGTTGAACAGGGGGAAATTCTGTTTTTT.

As for this clonotype: Given a much more abundant clone one base away, this may be a read error. This chain joins TRBV29-1 and TRBJ1-1; D gene unclear. The V gene's germline CDR1 is SQVTM and CDR2 ANQGSEA. Between the trimmed V and J ends, which lost 2 bases and 0 bases, there was a span of 4 bases. CDR3 length: 12 residues. This CDR3 reads CSVEQVNTEAFF. DNA for the CDR3: TGCAGCGTTGAACAGGTGAACACTGAAGCTTTCTTT.

The chain links TRBV11-2 to TRBJ2-6; no reliable D call. Per germline, CDR1 SGHAT and CDR2 FQNNGV. The length of the CDR3 is 16 residues. The ends were cut back, 3 bases at V and 1 base at J, with 10 bases in the middle. CDR3: CASSFFKGSGANVLTF. CDR3 in DNA: TGTGCCAGCAGCTTCTTCAAGGGATCTGGGGCCAACGTCCTGACTTTC.

V and J are TRBV7-9 and TRBJ1-3, with 12 bases lining up with TRBD1. Germline V gene lookup returns CDR1 SEHNR and CDR2 FQNEAQ (reference sequence). With 9 bases clipped from V and 1 base from J, the junction kept 7 bases outside the gene matches. The CDR3 sequence is 16 residues long. CDR3 protein: CARLPGQGASGNTIYF. The DNA for the CDR3 is TGTGCCAGACTGCCGGGACAGGGGGCTTCTGGAAACACCATATATTTT.

Ten or more counts support this clonotype. The chain joins TRBV12-3 or TRBV12-4 to TRBJ2-5, with TRBD2 identical over 13 bases. V shed 6 bases, J shed 2 bases, and the junction held 12 bases outside the gene matches. The CDR3 covers 18 residues. CDR3: CASSPRPGLAGQQETQYF. The CDR3 nucleotides are TGTGCCAGCAGCCCCCGGCCGGGACTAGCGGGGCAGCAAGAGACCCAGTACTTC.

The V and J genes are TRBV29-1 and TRBJ2-7, with unresolved D. The CDR3 has 12 amino acids. Per germline, CDR1 SQVTM and CDR2 ANQGSEA. Deletions cut 6 bases from V and 0 bases from J, with 9 bases between. The CDR3 protein is CSVPGSSYEQYF. As DNA, the CDR3 is TGCAGCGTACCAGGCAGCTCCTACGAGCAGTACTTC.

A few counts support this clonotype. V gene TRBV19 combines with J gene TRBJ1-5; D may be TRBD1 (5 bases). Germline CDR1 reads LNHDA; CDR2 reads SQIVND (reference sequence). The CDR3 spans 16 residues. Between the trimmed V and J ends, which lost 7 bases and 2 bases, there was a span of 18 bases. The CDR3 DNA sequence: TGTGCCAGTACCTATGGGGGACTGGGTGGCAATCAGCCCCAGCATTTT. Amino acid sequence: CASTYGGLGGNQPQHF.

In the case of this clonotype: Given a much more abundant clone one base away, this may be a read error. The rearrangement links TRBV7-3 to TRBJ2-5; 8 nucleotides align to TRBD1. Germline V gene sequence: CDR1 SGHTA, CDR2 FQGTGA. There are 15 residues in the CDR3. The V segment lost 10 bases and the J segment 5 bases; nucleotides outside the gene matches: 15. The CDR3 DNA sequence: TGTGCCAACAGACTATTCAGGGGGCGCCGGGAGACCCAGTACTTC. Protein: CANRLFRGRRETQYF.

This clonotype appeared many times. The chain couples TRBV12-3 or TRBV12-4 to TRBJ1-2; a possible D gene is TRBD1 (5 bases). This CDR3 is built from 14 residues. The V end lost 7 bases, the J end lost 8 bases, and 20 bases lay between the germline ends. The CDR3 nucleotides are TGTGCCAGCACCCTAGGGTCCCTCCGACAGGGCTACACCTTC. Amino acids: CASTLGSLRQGYTF.

This clonotype has ten or more counts. J is TRBJ2-5 and V is TRBV7-2; weak D call: TRBD2 (6 bases). V gave up 0 bases and J gave up 1 base, with 12 bases separating them. CDR1 SGHTA and CDR2 FQGNSA come from the germline V gene. The length of the CDR3 is 16 residues. In nucleotides, the CDR3 is TGTGCCAGCAGCTTAGCTCCTAGCGCATTCCAAGAGACCCAGTACTTC. It is translated as CASSLAPSAFQETQYF.

This clonotype was picked up many times. The genes are TRBV20-1 and TRBJ1-1, with D uncertain. Trimming shortened V by 3 bases and J by 1 base, and 9 bases separated the two germline ends. The V gene's germline CDR1 is DFQATT and CDR2 SNEGSKA (reference sequence). The CDR3 is made up of 13 amino acids. CDR3 DNA: TGCAGTGCTAGGTCCCAGACGAACACTGAAGCTTTCTTT. This encodes CSARSQTNTEAFF.

In this sample, this clonotype turned up many times. The genes are TRBV20-1 and TRBJ2-5, with D perhaps being TRBD1 or TRBD2 (5 bases each). Germline V lookup: CDR1 DFQATT, CDR2 SNEGSKA (reference sequence). The germline V and J ends were trimmed by 1 base and 3 bases, with 6 bases remaining between them. There are 12 residues in the CDR3. The CDR3 sequence: CSARGGKETQYF. The CDR3 DNA follows: TGCAGTGCTAGAGGGGGGAAAGAGACCCAGTACTTC.

This clonotype was detected ten times or more. This chain connects TRBV6-1 to TRBJ1-5; D is undetermined. Trimming took 6 bases from V and 4 from J, leaving 4 bases between them. Germline CDR1 is MNHNS and CDR2 is SASEGT. This CDR3 comprises 11 residues. For the CDR3, the DNA is TGTGCCAGCAGCACTAATCAGCCCCAGCATTTT. It is translated as CASSTNQPQHF.

The V gene is TRBV2, the J gene TRBJ2-1, with 7 positions matching TRBD2. The CDR3 is 15 residues long. The germline gives CDR1 SNHLY, CDR2 FYNNEI. After removal of 3 bases from V and 7 bases from J, the junction contained 9 bases not matched to a gene. CDR3 sequence reads: CASSEGGSMRNEQFF. CDR3 nucleotide sequence: TGTGCCAGCAGTGAGGGAGGGAGTATGAGGAATGAGCAGTTCTTC.

There are many counts of this clonotype. CDR3 nucleotides: TGTGCCTTCACGGATGGGACAGGGCTCTATGGCTACACCTTC. The encoded protein is CAFTDGTGLYGYTF. The chain couples TRBV30 to TRBJ1-2, with 9 bases identical to TRBD1. Germline-derived CDR1 and CDR2 are GTSNPN and SVGIG (reference sequence). V lost 7 bases to trimming and J lost 4 bases; unmatched junction nucleotides: 10. The CDR3 covers 14 residues.

The CDR3 spells CASSQVQYEQFF. Written as DNA, the CDR3 is TGTGCCAGCAGCCAAGTTCAGTATGAGCAGTTCTTC. The chain joins TRBV3-1 to TRBJ2-1; no clear D. From germline, CDR1 is LGHDT and CDR2 YNNKEL (reference sequence). With 1 base removed from V and 8 bases from J, the gap between germline ends came to 6 bases. The length of the CDR3 is 12 residues.

The genes are TRBV30 and TRBJ2-2; 8 positions match TRBD2. The trim removed 0 bases at V and 6 bases at J, leaving 18 bases unmatched. The CDR3 length is 19 residues. CDR1 is GTSNPN, CDR2 SVGIG, per germline (reference sequence). CDR3 sequence reads: CAWSVHPRFSLGRAGELFF. In DNA form, the CDR3 reads TGTGCCTGGAGTGTACACCCCCGGTTTAGCCTCGGGAGGGCCGGGGAGCTGTTTTTT.

On this clonotype itself: This may arise from a read error, as a much more abundant clone is one base away. The rearrangement joins TRBV6-4 to TRBJ2-5, with D tentatively TRBD2 (5 bases). This CDR3 has 15 residues. The germline CDR1 and CDR2 sequences are MRHNA and SNTAGT. The CDR3 sequence is CAGSPLGGFQETQYF. The CDR3 DNA is TGTGCCGGCAGTCCTCTCGGCGGGTTCCAAGAGACCCAGTACTTC.

This clonotype came up many times. The chain employs TRBV2 and TRBJ2-7, with 10 bases that match TRBD2. The CDR3 runs to 15 residues. Trimming removed 2 bases from V and 4 bases from J; junction bases left unmatched: 5. Germline V lookup: CDR1 SNHLY, CDR2 FYNNEI. DNA for the CDR3: TGTGCCAGCAGTGAAACGCTAGCGGGAGAGTACGAGCAGTACTTC. This sequence encodes CASSETLAGEYEQYF.

Regarding this clonotype: A much more abundant neighbour one base away suggests this may be a read error. CDR3 amino acids: CASSLWGGSQETRYF. CDR3 bases: TGTGCCAGCAGTTTATGGGGGGGAAGCCAAGAGACCCGGTACTTC. This sequence joins TRBV12-3 or TRBV12-4 and TRBJ2-5, with 7 bases lining up with TRBD2. The CDR3 sequence is 15 residues long.

This clonotype was seen repeatedly, ten times or more. V and J are TRBV28 and TRBJ1-5; 7 bases line up with TRBD1. Germline loops: CDR1 MDHEN, CDR2 SYDVKM. This CDR3 comprises 16 residues. The J segment lost 5 bases and the V segment lost 1 base, leaving 8 bases of the junction unmatched. CDR3 coding DNA: TGTGCCAGCAGTTTATCCACAGGGGTGGTCGATCAGCCCCAGCATTTT. This gives the protein CASSLSTGVVDQPQHF.